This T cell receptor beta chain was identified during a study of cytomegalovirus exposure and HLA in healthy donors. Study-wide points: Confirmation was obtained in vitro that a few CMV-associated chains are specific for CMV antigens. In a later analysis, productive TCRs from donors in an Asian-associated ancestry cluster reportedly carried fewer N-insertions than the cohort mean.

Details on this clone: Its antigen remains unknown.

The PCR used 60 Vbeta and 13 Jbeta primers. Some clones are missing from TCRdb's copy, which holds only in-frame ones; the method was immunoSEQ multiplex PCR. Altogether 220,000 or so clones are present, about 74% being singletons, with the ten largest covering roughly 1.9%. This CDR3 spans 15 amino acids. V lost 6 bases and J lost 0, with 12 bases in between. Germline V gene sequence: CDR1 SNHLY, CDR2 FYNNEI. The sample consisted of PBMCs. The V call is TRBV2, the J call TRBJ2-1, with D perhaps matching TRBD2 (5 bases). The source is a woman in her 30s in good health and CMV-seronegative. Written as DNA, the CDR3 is TGTGCCAGCAGCTTAGCGCGGAACTCCTACAATGAGCAGTTCTTC. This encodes CASSLARNSYNEQFF.